What follows are 20 T cell receptor beta chains derived from one specimen sequenced in a study of cytomegalovirus exposure and HLA in healthy donors (dated by TCRdb to about 2017). The library was made by the immunoSEQ multiplex PCR assay. For the multiplex PCR, a mixture combining 60 forward primers for TCR Vbeta segments and 13 reverse primers for TCR Jbeta segments was used. TCRdb mirrors the immuneACCESS table, restricted to in-frame sequences. Some clones are absent from its copies; in checked studies, under half trace to an unresolved V gene, and the reason for the others is unknown. Across this sample there are about 170,000 clones, with approximately 80% seen only once. 2% to 2.5% of the sample is taken by the ten largest. The sample taken for sequencing was PBMCs. These receptors were taken from a woman in her 50s in good health and CMV-seronegative.

The chain uses TRBV2 and TRBJ1-5, with 9 bases aligning to TRBD1. The CDR3 has 15 residues. V lost 5 bases and J lost 2; bases outside the gene matches: 4. Germline CDR1 SNHLY, CDR2 FYNNEI. The CDR3: CASSSRQGGNQPQHF. Written as DNA, the CDR3 is TGTGCCAGCAGTAGCCGACAGGGGGGCAATCAGCCCCAGCATTTT.

This clone was seen only once. The J gene is TRBJ2-7, the V gene TRBV30; 7 nucleotides agree with TRBD1. The CDR3 length is 12 residues. Germline values: CDR1 GTSNPN, CDR2 SVGIG (reference sequence). V lost 7 bases to trimming and J lost 4 bases; unmatched junction nucleotides: 7. The CDR3 region has the DNA TGTGCCTCAGACAGGGATTCTTACGAGCAGTACTTC. This translates into CASDRDSYEQYF. Based on the CDR3 plus reference TRBV30 and TRBJ2-7, the full variable domain is SQTIHQWPATLVQPVGSPLSLECTVEGTSNPNLYWYRQAAGRGLQLLFYSVGIGQISSEVPQNLSASRPQDRQFILSSKKLLLSDSGFYLCASDRDSYEQYFGPGTRLTVT.

This chain links TRBV7-2 with TRBJ2-7; TRBD2 matches at 11 bases. Trimming removed 1 base from V and 4 bases from J; junction bases left unmatched: 9. CDR1 SGHTA and CDR2 FQGNSA come from the germline V gene. CDR3 length: 17 residues. This chain's CDR3 is CASSLELAGAYAYEQYF. CDR3 in DNA: TGTGCCAGCAGCTTAGAACTAGCGGGGGCCTACGCATACGAGCAGTACTTC. Variable domain in full (rest from reference TRBV7-2 and TRBJ2-7): GAGVSQSPSNKVTEKGKDVELRCDPISGHTALYWYRQSLGQGLEFLIYFQGNSAPDKSGLPSDRFSAERTGGSVSTLTIQRTQQEDSAVYLCASSLELAGAYAYEQYFGPGTRLTVT.

This clone was seen a few times. The DNA for the CDR3 is TGTGCCAGCTCACCAGACCGGGACAGGGGGACAGATACGCAGTATTTT. Translating it yields CASSPDRDRGTDTQYF. The chain uses TRBV18 and TRBJ2-3, with TRBD1 identical over 11 bases. The germline V gene encodes CDR1 KGHSH and CDR2 LQKENI. Trimming removed 2 bases from V and 3 bases from J; junction bases left unmatched: 4. The CDR3 covers 16 residues. The full variable domain, its missing parts supplied by reference TRBV18 and TRBJ2-3, is NAGVMQNPRHLVRRRGQEARLRCSPMKGHSHVYWYRQLPEEGLKFMVYLQKENIIDESGMPKERFSAEFPKEGPSILRIQQVVRGDSAAYFCASSPDRDRGTDTQYFGPGTRLTVL.

This clone was found once. V usage is TRBV5-4 and J usage is TRBJ2-7; maybe TRBD2 (6 bases). Germline V gene sequence: CDR1 SGHNT, CDR2 YYREEE (reference sequence). Deletions cut 4 bases from V and 3 bases from J, with 20 bases between. This CDR3 spans 16 amino acids. The CDR3 is CASSARSAGTYYEQYF. The DNA of the CDR3 is TGTGCCAGCAGCGCCCGGTCCGCGGGGACCTACTACGAGCAGTACTTC.

This chain links TRBV2 with TRBJ2-7; 9 bases fit TRBD2. CDR3 length equals 12 residues. Germline V gives CDR1 SNHLY, CDR2 FYNNEI. V lost 4 bases, J lost 7 bases, and 2 bases stayed unmatched. CDR3 amino acids: CASSAAGGEQYF. As DNA, the CDR3 is TGTGCCAGCAGTGCGGCGGGAGGGGAGCAGTACTTC.

The chain recombines TRBV14 with TRBJ2-2; 14 bases align to TRBD2. Germline CDR1 SGHDN, CDR2 FVKESK. Trimming at V came to 3 bases and at J to 4 bases, leaving 7 bases not matched to a gene. This CDR3 region has 18 residues. DNA for the CDR3: TGTGCCAGCAGCCACCGCGGACTAGCGGGGGGCCTCACCGGGGAGCTGTTTTTT. It translates to CASSHRGLAGGLTGELFF. Combining the CDR3 with reference TRBV14 and TRBJ2-2 gives the whole variable domain EAGVTQFPSHSVIEKGQTVTLRCDPISGHDNLYWYRRVMGKEIKFLLHFVKESKQDESGMPNNRFLAERTGGTYSTLKVQPAELEDSGVYFCASSHRGLAGGLTGELFFGEGSRLTVL.

V gene TRBV9 combines with J gene TRBJ2-1, with 11 bases that match TRBD2. With V trimmed by 0 bases and J by 10 bases, 9 bases remained unmatched. CDR3 length: 16 amino acids. Germline V gives CDR1 SGDLS, CDR2 YYNGEE. The DNA for the CDR3 is TGTGCCAGCAGCGTAGGAGTTAGCGGGAGGGCCAACGAGCAGTTCTTC. As protein: CASSVGVSGRANEQFF.

The rearrangement joins TRBV28 to TRBJ1-1; D ambiguous. V lost 10 bases, J lost 2 bases, and 5 bases lay in between. This CDR3 is 10 amino acids long. Germline V gives CDR1 MDHEN, CDR2 SYDVKM. In DNA, the CDR3 is TGTGCCACCAAAAACACTGAAGCTTTCTTT. Protein sequence: CATKNTEAFF.

The chain joins TRBV10-3 to TRBJ1-6, with D unresolved. CDR1 is ENHRY and CDR2 is SYGVKD in the germline V gene. The CDR3 has 14 residues. The V gene lost 3 bases and the J gene lost 7 bases, with 10 bases spanning the gap. CDR3 nucleotides: TGTGCCATCAGTGATGAGAGAGCGAATTCACCCCTCCACTTT. Translation gives CAISDERANSPLHF.

This clone was recorded only once. V usage is TRBV5-1 and J usage is TRBJ2-3; D uncertain. The CDR3 is 15 residues long. Germline-derived CDR1 and CDR2 are SGHRS and YFSETQ. Trimming cost V 0 bases and J 0 bases, with 8 bases left between them. The CDR3 coding sequence is TGCGCCAGCAGCTTGGCCTCAGCGAGCACAGATACGCAGTATTTT. Translating gives CASSLASASTDTQYF.

This chain links TRBV29-1 with TRBJ2-3; 12 nucleotides line up with TRBD2. The germline CDR1 and CDR2 sequences are SQVTM and ANQGSEA. The CDR3 is made up of 18 amino acids. With 4 bases clipped from V and 2 bases from J, the junction kept 13 bases outside the gene matches. CDR3 DNA: TGCAGCGTTGTGGCAGGGCTTGGACTAGCGGGAAACACAGATACGCAGTATTTT. This translates into CSVVAGLGLAGNTDTQYF.

This rearrangement joins TRBV28 to TRBJ1-5; 8 bases map to TRBD1. This CDR3 region has 15 residues. V shed 6 bases, J shed 4 bases, and the junction held 8 bases outside the gene matches. Germline CDR1 reads MDHEN; CDR2 reads SYDVKM. CDR3 nucleotides: TGTGCCAGCAGGCCACCAGGGGGCGGAAATCAGCCCCAGCATTTT. As protein: CASRPPGGGNQPQHF. Full variable domain (remainder filled in from reference TRBV28 and TRBJ1-5): DVKVTQSSRYLVKRTGEKVFLECVQDMDHENMFWYRQDPGLGLRLIYFSYDVKMKEKGDIPEGYSVSREKKERFSLILESASTNQTSMYLCASRPPGGGNQPQHFGDGTRLSIL.

This chain joins TRBV28 and TRBJ1-5; D possibly corresponds to TRBD1 (5 bases). Trimming shortened V by 6 bases and J by 0 bases, and 18 bases separated the two germline ends. Germline assignment: CDR1 MDHEN and CDR2 SYDVKM. The length of the CDR3 is 17 residues. The CDR3 DNA reads as TGTGCCAGCAGAGGCCCAGGGTTTCGGTATAGCAATCAGCCCCAGCATTTT. Amino acids: CASRGPGFRYSNQPQHF.

This clone occurred once. The gene calls are TRBV7-2 and TRBJ1-1, with TRBD1 matching over 7 bases. The junction had 6 bases not matched to a gene; V was cut back by 2 bases and J by 6 bases. The CDR3 sequence is 14 residues long. Germline V gene sequence: CDR1 SGHTA, CDR2 FQGNSA. CDR3 residues: CASSLLVQGAEAFF. The DNA of the CDR3 is TGTGCCAGCAGCTTATTGGTCCAGGGGGCTGAAGCTTTCTTT.

The CDR3 sequence: CASSFFDRLAGYEQYF. The CDR3 nucleotides are TGTGCCAGCAGCTTCTTTGACAGGCTGGCCGGCTACGAGCAGTACTTC. J is TRBJ2-7 and V is TRBV5-6; D might be TRBD1 (6 bases). CDR1 and CDR2 (germline): SGHDT, YYEEEE. V was trimmed by 2 bases and J by 3 bases, leaving 18 bases between them. The CDR3 contains 16 residues.

The CDR3: CASRTSGAYEQYF. CDR3 DNA sequence: TGTGCCAGCAGGACTAGCGGGGCCTACGAGCAGTACTTC. V gene TRBV28 combines with J gene TRBJ2-7, with 11 bases lining up with TRBD2. The junction had 0 bases not matched to a gene; V was cut back by 6 bases and J by 2 bases. The CDR3 has 13 amino acids. Germline V gene sequence: CDR1 MDHEN, CDR2 SYDVKM.

The chain uses TRBV28 and TRBJ1-2, with 7 bases matching TRBD1. Per germline, CDR1 MDHEN and CDR2 SYDVKM. The CDR3 has 14 residues. After removal of 6 bases from V and 6 bases from J, the junction contained 10 bases not matched to a gene. For the CDR3, the DNA is TGTGCCAGCAGCCTTTCCAGGGGGTATGATGGCTACACCTTC. Amino acid sequence: CASSLSRGYDGYTF.

The rearrangement joins TRBV6-1 to TRBJ1-1, with a tentative D call TRBD1 (6 bases). V was pared by 1 base and J by 5 bases, with 23 bases between. This CDR3 is 18 amino acids long. Germline V lookup: CDR1 MNHNS, CDR2 SASEGT. The CDR3 spells CASSEVFRSTGTGTEAFF. CDR3 sequence (DNA): TGTGCCAGCAGTGAAGTTTTTCGATCCACAGGGACCGGGACTGAAGCTTTCTTT.

Turning to this clone: One junction end does not reproduce the germline sequence, and a read error may be involved. The chain combines TRBV7-9 with TRBJ1-1; no firm D call. Germline values: CDR1 SEHNR, CDR2 FQNEAQ (reference sequence). This CDR3 spans 12 amino acids. CDR3 DNA: TGTTCCAGCAGCACTCCGAACACTGAAGCTTTCTTT. Residues: CSSSTPNTEAFF.